The sequence of this T cell receptor beta chain was determined in a study of cytomegalovirus exposure and HLA in healthy donors. Libraries were prepared by immunoSEQ multiplex PCR; TCRdb keeps only in-frame clonotypes and omits some of them. This table has approximately 270,000 clones, roughly 87% appearing once. The CDR3 sequence is 15 residues long. CDR1 is MDHEN, CDR2 SYDVKM, per germline. Trimming took 5 bases from V and 4 from J, leaving 17 bases between them. The chain couples TRBV28 to TRBJ1-1; D perhaps matches TRBD1 (5 bases). Material: PBMCs. The origin of this receptor is a man younger than 35 in good health and CMV-seropositive. Written as DNA, the CDR3 is TGTGCCAGCAGTCCCCTTCAGGGATTGAGCACTGAAGCTTTCTTT. Translated: CASSPLQGLSTEAFF.